The next 15 T cell receptor beta chains were all read from a single sample in a study of cytomegalovirus exposure and HLA in healthy donors. 13 Jbeta primers and 60 Vbeta primers were used for the PCR. Only in-frame clones appear in the TCRdb table, and some are missing; sequencing was by immunoSEQ multiplex PCR. The sample carries about 180,000 clones, 65% to 90% recorded once. The sequenced sample was PBMCs. The receptors originated from a girl aged 2 to 10 in good health and CMV-seropositive.

The chain uses TRBV28 and TRBJ1-2, with D maybe TRBD1 (6 bases). Deletions cut 3 bases from V and 5 bases from J, with 13 bases between. The CDR3 consists of 14 residues. CDR1 is MDHEN and CDR2 is SYDVKM in the germline V gene. The CDR3 is CASSLGAAFYGYTF. DNA of the CDR3: TGTGCCAGCAGTTTGGGGGCAGCTTTTTATGGCTACACCTTC.

The chain employs TRBV10-3 and TRBJ2-7; no reliable D call. The V end was cut by 0 bases, the J end by 2 bases, with 11 bases between. Germline loops: CDR1 ENHRY, CDR2 SYGVKD. CDR3 length equals 15 residues. In DNA form, the CDR3 reads TGTGCCATCAGTGAGTCCCACTCATCGGCCTACGAGCAGTACTTC. Protein product: CAISESHSSAYEQYF.

This CDR3 reads CASSGEGVYGYTF. The CDR3 DNA follows: TGTGCCAGCAGTGGGGAAGGGGTTTATGGCTACACCTTC. The chain uses TRBV2 and TRBJ1-2; the D gene is possibly TRBD1 (5 bases). V shed 4 bases and J shed 5 bases, with 11 bases lying between them. The CDR3 runs to 13 residues. CDR1 is SNHLY, CDR2 FYNNEI, per germline.

V and J are TRBV5-1 and TRBJ2-1; 10 nucleotides align to TRBD2. This CDR3 is built from 16 residues. V dropped 0 bases and J dropped 7; count of bases not matched to a gene: 7. Germline V CDR1 and CDR2: SGHRS, YFSETQ. The CDR3 region is CASSLDQREGRNEQFF. Here the CDR3 DNA reads TGCGCCAGCAGCTTGGATCAGCGGGAGGGCCGAAATGAGCAGTTCTTC.

In this sample, this clone turned up once. The J gene is TRBJ1-2, the V gene TRBV28, with TRBD1 identical over 8 bases. The CDR3 consists of 12 residues. The germline CDR1 and CDR2 sequences are MDHEN and SYDVKM. Trimming removed 6 bases from V and 8 bases from J; junction bases left unmatched: 5. For the CDR3, the DNA is TGTGCCAGCAGAAAGACAGGGGACGGCTACACCTTC. It encodes CASRKTGDGYTF.

This chain joins TRBV4-1 and TRBJ2-1, with D tentatively TRBD1 (6 bases). Germline V gene sequence: CDR1 MGHRA, CDR2 YSYEKL. The CDR3 contains 15 residues. With 4 bases removed from V and 3 bases from J, the gap between germline ends came to 13 bases. The CDR3 protein is CASSPGDPDYNEQFF. Written as DNA, the CDR3 is TGCGCCAGCAGCCCAGGGGATCCTGACTACAATGAGCAGTTCTTC.

The rearrangement uses TRBV6-6 and TRBJ1-5; 8 bases match TRBD1. With V trimmed by 6 bases and J by 7 bases, 8 bases remained unmatched. Germline assignment: CDR1 MNHNY and CDR2 SVGAGI (reference sequence). CDR3 length: 14 residues. The CDR3 region is CASSRDRGNQPQHF. DNA for the CDR3: TGTGCCAGCAGCCGTGACAGGGGTAACCAGCCCCAGCATTTT.

Only one count was recorded for this clone. The genes are TRBV19 and TRBJ1-2; 11 bases line up with TRBD1. Trimming at V came to 7 bases and at J to 8 bases, leaving 6 bases not matched to a gene. The CDR3 totals 13 residues. Germline V CDR1 and CDR2: LNHDA, SQIVND (reference sequence). This chain's CDR3 is CASTDRGREGYTF. The CDR3 bases are TGTGCCAGTACGGACAGGGGGCGCGAGGGCTACACCTTC.

The genes are TRBV27 and TRBJ2-1; no reliable D call. Looked up from germline, CDR1 is MNHEY and CDR2 is SMNVEV (reference sequence). V lost 0 bases and J 0 bases, leaving 6 bases between the germline ends. This CDR3 comprises 15 residues. The CDR3 coding sequence is TGTGCCAGCAGTTTATCGGTGAGCTCCTACAATGAGCAGTTCTTC. Translated: CASSLSVSSYNEQFF.

The V gene is TRBV4-2, the J gene TRBJ2-5; the D gene is possibly TRBD2 (7 bases). The CDR3 is 17 amino acids. Germline V gene data show CDR1 as LGHNA and CDR2 as YNFKEQ. Trimming cost V 0 bases and J 1 base, with 15 bases left between them. Here the CDR3 reads CASSQDRGRVSQETQYF. As DNA, the CDR3 is TGTGCCAGCAGCCAAGATAGGGGGAGGGTTAGCCAAGAGACCCAGTACTTC.

V and J are TRBV29-1 and TRBJ2-1; TRBD2 agrees at 11 bases. This CDR3 spans 17 amino acids. J lost 6 bases, V lost 1 base, and 11 bases had no gene match. CDR1 and CDR2 from the germline V gene are SQVTM and ANQGSEA. Written as DNA, the CDR3 is TGCAGCGTTGAAGGTACTAGCGGGGGCCACCGAAGCAATGAGCAGTTCTTC. It specifies CSVEGTSGGHRSNEQFF.

The chain combines TRBV4-1 with TRBJ2-3; 9 bases are a match to TRBD1. The germline V gene encodes CDR1 MGHRA and CDR2 YSYEKL. Unmatched junction bases numbered 5, after V lost 2 bases and J lost 5 bases. The CDR3 runs to 15 residues. The CDR3 loop is CASSQPGQGIDTQYF. CDR3 nucleotides: TGCGCCAGCAGCCAACCGGGACAGGGAATAGATACGCAGTATTTT.

The chain links TRBV27 to TRBJ2-7; TRBD1 aligns across 7 bases. The CDR3 spans 18 residues. With 3 bases clipped from V and 7 bases from J, the junction kept 21 bases outside the gene matches. Germline CDR1 MNHEY, CDR2 SMNVEV (reference sequence). CDR3 in amino acids: CASSLTGQHFSRGSEQYF. For the CDR3, the DNA is TGTGCCAGCAGTTTGACGGGACAGCACTTCTCCCGAGGATCGGAGCAGTACTTC.

The V and J genes are TRBV29-1 and TRBJ1-1; tentatively, D is TRBD1 (6 bases). The CDR3 contains 14 residues. Germline CDR1 is SQVTM and CDR2 is ANQGSEA. V was cut by 4 bases and J by 5 bases, with 17 bases left in between. CDR3 sequence (DNA): TGCAGCGTTGTTGCGGCGGGGGGCAGTACTGAAGCTTTCTTT. Amino acid sequence: CSVVAAGGSTEAFF.

This clone came up a few times. The chain has TRBV7-9 and TRBJ2-2; D ambiguous. This CDR3 contains 15 residues. V was clipped by 1 base and J by 1 base, with 7 bases between them. Germline V lookup: CDR1 SEHNR, CDR2 FQNEAQ (reference sequence). The CDR3 loop is CASSLDIVNTGELFF. CDR3 in DNA: TGTGCCAGCAGCTTAGACATCGTGAACACCGGGGAGCTGTTTTTT.